This T cell receptor beta chain is from a study of Graves' ophthalmopathy and Graves' hyperthyroidism. The CDR3 runs to 18 residues. Losses at the gene ends were 5 bases for V and 4 bases for J; bases not matched to a gene: 18. Germline loops: CDR1 SQVTM, CDR2 ANQGSEA. RNA transcripts were the template, and TCR beta CDR3 regions were amplified from them. Amplification began with first-round RT-PCR using HTBI primers, then second-round multiplex PCR was performed. TCRdb re-called the multiplex PCR reads with MiXCR, one entry per CDR3 protein. The repertoire holds 450,000 to 600,000 distinct CDR3 sequences, with about 35% as singletons.

The sample consisted of peripheral blood or thyroid tissue (not recorded which). The receptor comes from an adult man with Graves' hyperthyroidism. The chain has TRBV29-1 and TRBJ2-1; 9 bases agree with TRBD2. The CDR3 reads CSVTGPGGLAGTYNEQFF. The CDR3 DNA reads TGCAGCGTTACTGGGCCAGGCGGGCTAGCGGGAACATACAATGAGCAGTTCTTC.